This T cell receptor beta chain was recorded in a study of blood T cell repertoires in COVID-19 (dated by TCRdb to about 2020). Looking at the study overall: Samples covering the acute and convalescent phases of COVID-19 were provided by collaborators in the United States, Italy and Spain. The prospective study material was composed of cDNA or gDNA derived from T cells, B-cell-depleted T cells, or PBMCs. A de-identified subject ID, COVID-19 status, age in years and sex were almost always included in the sample metadata. Samples were obtained from the ongoing ImmuneRACE study (first 160 participants) and from over 1,000 subjects provided by 6 global collaborators. The repertoires were made available in a free public database intended to serve as a resource for research on the immune response to SARS-CoV-2. Subjects who had been exposed to COVID-19, were actively infected with it, or had recovered from it provided the deeply sampled blood TCRbeta repertoires that made up the dataset. Where HLA class I and class II types were available, the types were taken from metadata supplied by the sample provider, not from assay-based typing.

The immunoSEQ Assay, a bias-controlled multiplex PCR, was used to amplify TCRbeta CDR3 regions from genomic DNA. Turning to the authors' computational methods: Nucleated cell counts per sample were estimated from amplification of reference gene primers within the assay. Sequence reads were collapsed and filtered to measure the absolute abundance of every unique TCRbeta CDR3 rearrangement. For each sample, productive Simpson clonality was calculated as the square root of Simpson's diversity index over productive rearrangements. TCRdb mirrors the immuneACCESS table, restricted to in-frame sequences. Some clones are absent from its copies; in checked studies, under half trace to an unresolved V gene, and the reason for the others is unknown. That table furnishes V, J and clone size, whereas the DNA furnished D and trimming. A total of a few hundred thousand clones appear in this sample, 85% to 90% of them only once. The ten largest clones add up to over 5.5% of the sample.

Sequences SNHLY (CDR1) and FYNNEI (CDR2) are obtained from the germline V gene. Compared with germline, V lacks 8 bases and J lacks 12 bases; bases without a gene match: 6. The CDR3 spans 12 residues, from the cysteine through the phenylalanine. The sequence is cut down to CDR3 DNA, 36 bases in frame from base 1. Study-level results and caveats: The quantity of clinical and demographic metadata differed by source and by participant and was supplied without curation.

At one collaborating source in Seattle, patients were enrolled during active infection and were followed longitudinally through the course of disease. Whole blood was collected in K2EDTA tubes by collaborating institutions according to the institutions' own protocols. For TCRbeta analysis, collaborators shipped samples as frozen whole blood, isolated PBMCs, or DNA extracted from either of those sample types. With respect to this clone: The antigen this receptor binds is unknown. Within one base of it there is no much larger clone, and no base qualities were kept.

The V gene is TRBV2 and the J gene is TRBJ2-1; TRBD1 agrees with 11 junctional bases. The receptor was derived from a woman aged 45 to 65 with COVID-19, enrolled during active disease. Sequences were obtained from peripheral blood. The CDR3 region: CASRDRGSLQFF. Read as DNA, the sequence is TGTGCCAGCCGGGACAGGGGGTCTCTGCAGTTCTTC.